This entry lists 23 T cell receptor beta chains sequenced from one sample in a study of blood T cell repertoires in COVID-19. TCRdb keeps only in-frame clones here, not all; method: immunoSEQ multiplex PCR. The table includes around 130,000 clones, approximately 85% detected once. The source material was peripheral blood. These receptor sequences come from a human donor in a cohort sampled during active COVID-19.

The chain is built from TRBV14 and TRBJ2-1; unclear D gene. Germline V gene sequence: CDR1 SGHDN, CDR2 FVKESK. The V end lost 1 base, the J end lost 10 bases, and 5 bases lay between the germline ends. The CDR3 runs to 11 residues. The CDR3 region has the DNA TGTGCCAGCAGCCAAGTGGAGGAGCAGTTCTTC. Residues: CASSQVEEQFF.

In this sample, this clone turned up once. The chain uses TRBV6-2 or TRBV6-3 and TRBJ2-7, with D possibly being TRBD1 (5 bases). The germline V gene has CDR1 MNHEY and CDR2 SVGEGT. The CDR3 runs 17 residues. V shed 5 bases and J shed 2 bases, with 22 bases lying between them. CDR3 DNA sequence: TGTGCCAGCAGTCACAGGAGACCGAGCGACAGACCCTACGAGCAGTACTTC. It yields the protein CASSHRRPSDRPYEQYF.

The J gene is TRBJ2-2, the V gene TRBV5-1, with TRBD2 identical over 10 bases. V lost 8 bases, J lost 7 bases, and 11 bases stayed unmatched. The V gene's germline CDR1 is SGHRS and CDR2 YFSETQ. The CDR3 runs 15 residues. The DNA of the CDR3 is TGCGCCAGTCTTGCCCTAGCGGGAGTCGACGGGGAGCTGTTTTTT. This sequence encodes CASLALAGVDGELFF.

The chain uses TRBV7-2 and TRBJ2-2, with no clear D. The CDR3 is 13 amino acids. Trimming cost V 4 bases and J 2 bases, with 5 bases left between them. Germline values: CDR1 SGHTA, CDR2 FQGNSA. In DNA, the CDR3 is TGTGCCAGCAGCTCGGTTAACACCGGGGAGCTGTTTTTT. It is translated as CASSSVNTGELFF. Complete variable domain (other parts from reference TRBV7-2 and TRBJ2-2): GAGVSQSPSNKVTEKGKDVELRCDPISGHTALYWYRQSLGQGLEFLIYFQGNSAPDKSGLPSDRFSAERTGGSVSTLTIQRTQQEDSAVYLCASSSVNTGELFFGEGSRLTVL.

This clone occurred a few times. The genes are TRBV6-6 and TRBJ1-2, with 7 bases aligning to TRBD1. The CDR3 loop spans 14 amino acids. The V gene's germline CDR1 is MNHNY and CDR2 SVGAGI (reference sequence). J was trimmed by 3 bases and V by 4 bases; bases with no gene match: 5. The CDR3 DNA sequence: TGTGCCAGCAGTTCCAGGGGGGAAGACTATGGCTACACCTTC. It is translated as CASSSRGEDYGYTF.

Here the CDR3 reads CSARQGGTGELFF. Here the CDR3 DNA reads TGCAGCGCAAGACAGGGGGGGACCGGGGAGCTGTTTTTT. The chain links TRBV29-1 to TRBJ2-2; 9 nucleotides match TRBD1. The germline gives CDR1 SQVTM, CDR2 ANQGSEA. This CDR3 is built from 13 residues. Unmatched junction bases numbered 5, after V lost 7 bases and J lost 5 bases.

V is TRBV7-2 and J is TRBJ2-5; no definite D call. Germline loops: CDR1 SGHTA, CDR2 FQGNSA. The CDR3 has 13 residues. The V end lost 5 bases, the J end lost 2 bases, and 9 bases lay between the germline ends. CDR3 in amino acids: CASSVRLQETQYF. The CDR3 DNA reads TGTGCCAGCAGCGTGAGACTGCAAGAGACCCAGTACTTC. Together with reference TRBV7-2 and TRBJ2-5, the CDR3 gives the full variable domain: GAGVSQSPSNKVTEKGKDVELRCDPISGHTALYWYRQSLGQGLEFLIYFQGNSAPDKSGLPSDRFSAERTGGSVSTLTIQRTQQEDSAVYLCASSVRLQETQYFGPGTRLLVL.

The chain links TRBV5-6 to TRBJ1-1, with D possibly being TRBD1 (5 bases). From germline, CDR1 is SGHDT and CDR2 YYEEEE. The CDR3 is 15 residues long. Trimming took off 6 bases at V and 4 bases at J, with 19 bases between the two ends. The CDR3 sequence is CASIAGGQGGTEAFF. The CDR3 DNA reads as TGTGCCAGCATCGCCGGAGGGCAGGGTGGCACTGAAGCTTTCTTT.

The chain links TRBV6-5 to TRBJ2-1, with D possibly matching TRBD2 (5 bases). The CDR3 extends over 15 amino acids. The V gene's germline CDR1 is MNHEY and CDR2 SVGAGI. Trimming removed 5 bases at V and 4 bases at J, with 15 bases between. CDR3 nucleotide sequence: TGTGCCAGCAGTCTCCCCGGGGTCCCGTACAATGAGCAGTTCTTC. Amino acid sequence: CASSLPGVPYNEQFF.

The rearrangement links TRBV5-1 to TRBJ2-3; the D is unclear. Germline-derived CDR1 and CDR2 are SGHRS and YFSETQ. Trimming pared 2 bases from V and 0 bases from J, leaving 4 bases between. This CDR3 has 13 residues. The CDR3 here is CASSFSSTDTQYF. CDR3 in DNA: TGCGCCAGCAGCTTTTCTAGCACAGATACGCAGTATTTT. Full variable domain (missing parts from reference TRBV5-1 and TRBJ2-3): KAGVTQTPRYLIKTRGQQVTLSCSPISGHRSVSWYQQTPGQGLQFLFEYFSETQRNKGNFPGRFSGRQFSNSRSEMNVSTLELGDSALYLCASSFSSTDTQYFGPGTRLTVL.

The chain has TRBV11-1 and TRBJ1-6, with D unclear. The CDR3 runs 15 residues. The V end lost 0 bases, the J end lost 7 bases, and 10 bases lay between the germline ends. The V gene's germline CDR1 is SGHAT and CDR2 FQDESV (reference sequence). CDR3 residues: CASSLAGVRNSPLHF. DNA of the CDR3: TGTGCCAGCAGCTTAGCCGGGGTAAGGAATTCACCCCTCCACTTT.

J is TRBJ2-5 and V is TRBV7-2; D unclear. Germline-derived CDR1 and CDR2 are SGHTA and FQGNSA. The V end lost 2 bases, the J end lost 0 bases, and 7 bases lay between the germline ends. The CDR3 totals 14 residues. CDR3 DNA: TGTGCCAGCAGCTTATCCCGGTACCAAGAGACCCAGTACTTC. Translating it yields CASSLSRYQETQYF.

V and J are TRBV6-2 or TRBV6-3 and TRBJ1-1; D is uncertain. V was pared by 0 bases and J by 0 bases, with 8 bases between. Germline loops: CDR1 MNHEY, CDR2 SVGEGT. The CDR3 runs 15 residues. In DNA form, the CDR3 reads TGTGCCAGCAGTTACTCCCAGATCATGAACACTGAAGCTTTCTTT. Translating gives CASSYSQIMNTEAFF.

This chain joins TRBV30 and TRBJ1-2, with 7 bases aligning to TRBD1. This CDR3 is 13 amino acids long. J lost 4 bases, V lost 1 base, and 3 bases had no gene match. The germline V gene encodes CDR1 GTSNPN and CDR2 SVGIG (reference sequence). The CDR3 DNA sequence: TGTGCCTGGAGTGCAGGGGGATTCTATGGCTACACCTTC. This codes for CAWSAGGFYGYTF. Filled out from reference TRBV30 and TRBJ1-2, the complete variable domain reads SQTIHQWPATLVQPVGSPLSLECTVEGTSNPNLYWYRQAAGRGLQLLFYSVGIGQISSEVPQNLSASRPQDRQFILSSKKLLLSDSGFYLCAWSAGGFYGYTFGSGTRLTVV.

The V call is TRBV11-2, the J call TRBJ2-3, with TRBD1 identical over 8 bases. Unmatched junction bases numbered 4, after V lost 1 base and J lost 4 bases. Germline values: CDR1 SGHAT, CDR2 FQNNGV. CDR3 length: 15 amino acids. CDR3 protein: CASSLGTGQADTQYF. DNA for the CDR3: TGTGCCAGCAGCTTAGGGACAGGGCAGGCAGATACGCAGTATTTT.

The chain combines TRBV20-1 with TRBJ2-2; D is uncertain. Trimming shortened V by 6 bases and J by 6 bases, and 8 bases separated the two germline ends. CDR1 is DFQATT and CDR2 is SNEGSKA in the germline V gene (reference sequence). The CDR3 covers 11 residues. The CDR3 DNA reads TGCAGTGCCTTAGAGTCCGGGGAGCTGTTTTTT. It specifies CSALESGELFF.

The chain carries TRBV18 and TRBJ2-1; possibly TRBD1 for D (6 bases). V was trimmed by 4 bases and J by 12 bases, leaving 13 bases between them. Per the germline V gene, CDR1 is KGHSH and CDR2 is LQKENI. The CDR3 runs 12 residues. CDR3 residues: CASSRGHQWQFF. CDR3 sequence (DNA): TGTGCCAGCTCACGGGGACACCAATGGCAGTTCTTC.

V gene TRBV5-6 combines with J gene TRBJ1-5; TRBD1 might be the D (6 bases). Trimming pared 4 bases from V and 7 bases from J, leaving 15 bases between. Looked up from germline, CDR1 is SGHDT and CDR2 is YYEEEE. The CDR3 covers 14 residues. Written as DNA, the CDR3 is TGTGCCAGCAGCCGCGAGGGGGTGGGGCAGCCCCAGCATTTT. This sequence encodes CASSREGVGQPQHF.

The chain recombines TRBV14 with TRBJ1-1; the D is unclear. The V end was cut by 1 base, the J end by 0 bases, with 6 bases between. This CDR3 region has 14 residues. CDR1 and CDR2 (germline): SGHDN, FVKESK. Here the CDR3 DNA reads TGTGCCAGCAGCCAAGTCAGGATGAACACTGAAGCTTTCTTT. Its translation is CASSQVRMNTEAFF.

V usage is TRBV19 and J usage is TRBJ1-2; D is unresolved. Germline-derived CDR1 and CDR2 are LNHDA and SQIVND (reference sequence). The CDR3 extends over 16 amino acids. V shed 5 bases and J shed 0 bases, with 16 bases lying between them. The CDR3 loop reads CASSARRTGTNYGYTF. The CDR3 DNA sequence: TGTGCCAGTAGTGCTAGAAGGACGGGAACTAACTATGGCTACACCTTC.

V gene TRBV2 combines with J gene TRBJ2-5; D possibly corresponds to TRBD2 (6 bases). Germline V lookup: CDR1 SNHLY, CDR2 FYNNEI. The length of the CDR3 is 14 residues. Trimming cost V 6 bases and J 7 bases, with 18 bases left between them. The CDR3 here is CASSGGRGRGTQYF. DNA for the CDR3: TGTGCCAGCAGCGGGGGAAGGGGACGCGGGACCCAGTACTTC.

The chain uses TRBV9 and TRBJ1-1; 7 nucleotides line up with TRBD1. Trimming cost V 3 bases and J 5 bases; bases outside gene matches: 13. The CDR3 has 16 residues. In germline, CDR1 is SGDLS, CDR2 YYNGEE. This CDR3 reads CASSGGGDRASTEAFF. CDR3 DNA sequence: TGTGCCAGCAGCGGGGGCGGAGACAGGGCTTCTACTGAAGCTTTCTTT. Together with reference TRBV9 and TRBJ1-1, the CDR3 gives the full variable domain: DSGVTQTPKHLITATGQRVTLRCSPRSGDLSVYWYQQSLDQGLQFLIQYYNGEERAKGNILERFSAQQFPDLHSELNLSSLELGDSALYFCASSGGGDRASTEAFFGQGTRLTVV.

This clone was seen more than once but under ten times. The genes are TRBV2 and TRBJ2-5; 15 bases line up with TRBD2. The germline V gene has CDR1 SNHLY and CDR2 FYNNEI. V lost 6 bases, J lost 4 bases, and 6 bases stayed unmatched. The CDR3 runs to 16 residues. The CDR3 DNA reads TGTGCCAGCAGGAGGACTAGCGGGGGGGCCCGAGAGACCCAGTACTTC. Encoded protein: CASRRTSGGARETQYF.